The sequence of this T cell receptor beta chain was determined in a study of CD4 T cells in relation to SARS-CoV-2 and coronaviruses. The wider study: The HLA restriction of the shared crossreactive spike epitopes was mapped.

As to this clone: The antigen remains undetermined.

Sequencing used immunoSEQ multiplex PCR; TCRdb keeps in-frame clones, though not all of them. The sample includes 17,000 or so clones, around 74% of them seen just once. Trimming took 5 bases from V and 6 from J, leaving 14 bases between them. This CDR3 region has 13 residues. The V gene's germline CDR1 is GTSNPN and CDR2 SVGIG (reference sequence). CD4+ T cells from unexposed donors were obtained before the COVID-19 pandemic (2011-2018). Isolation of CD4+ T cells took place after approximately 11 days in culture. PBMCs were plated at a few million per well in IL-2-containing medium. The source is a human donor in good health. This chain links TRBV30 with TRBJ1-5; possible D gene TRBD1, 6 bases. The sample was CD4+ T cells from PBMCs, cultured in vitro. This CDR3 is CAWSQGRRQPQHF. As DNA, the CDR3 is TGTGCCTGGTCACAGGGTCGTCGTCAGCCCCAGCATTTT.